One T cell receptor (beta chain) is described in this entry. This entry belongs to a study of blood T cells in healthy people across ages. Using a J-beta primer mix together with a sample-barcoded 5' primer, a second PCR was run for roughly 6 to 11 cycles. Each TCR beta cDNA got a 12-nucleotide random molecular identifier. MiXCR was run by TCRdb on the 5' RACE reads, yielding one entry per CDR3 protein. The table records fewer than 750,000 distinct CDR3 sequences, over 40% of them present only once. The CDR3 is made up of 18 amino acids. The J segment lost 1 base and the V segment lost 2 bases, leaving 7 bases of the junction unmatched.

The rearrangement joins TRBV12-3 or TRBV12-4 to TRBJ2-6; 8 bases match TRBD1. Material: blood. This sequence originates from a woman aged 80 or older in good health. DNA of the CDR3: TGTGCCAGCAGTTTATCCCGGGACAGGATATCTGGGGCCAACGTCCTGACTTTC. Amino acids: CASSLSRDRISGANVLTF.